This TCR beta chain was sequenced during a study of cytomegalovirus exposure and HLA in healthy donors. For the study at large: Unique TCRs from HLA-typed donors, approximately 80 million of them, were held in an early data release.

Germline values: CDR1 WSHSY, CDR2 SAAADI. Trimming took 4 bases from V and 1 from J, leaving 10 bases between them. CDR3 length: 14 residues. General study points: Available immune exposure information covered CMV serostatus only. In a later analysis, specific HLA alleles were associated with 15,000 to 20,000 TCR beta sequences at a 0.05 false discovery rate.

About this clone itself: Its antigen is unidentified.

The PCR was carried out with 60 Vbeta primers and 13 Jbeta primers. Measured with immunoSEQ multiplex PCR; TCRdb has only the in-frame clones, and not every one. The table records 210,000 or so clones, roughly 85% of them present only once. The V gene is TRBV10-2, the J gene TRBJ1-1; D is uncertain. Sequenced material: PBMCs. This TCR was sampled from a young man in good health and CMV-seronegative. In DNA, the CDR3 is TGCGCCAGCAGTGGAGGAGGGTGGAACACTGAAGCTTTCTTT. It codes for CASSGGGWNTEAFF.